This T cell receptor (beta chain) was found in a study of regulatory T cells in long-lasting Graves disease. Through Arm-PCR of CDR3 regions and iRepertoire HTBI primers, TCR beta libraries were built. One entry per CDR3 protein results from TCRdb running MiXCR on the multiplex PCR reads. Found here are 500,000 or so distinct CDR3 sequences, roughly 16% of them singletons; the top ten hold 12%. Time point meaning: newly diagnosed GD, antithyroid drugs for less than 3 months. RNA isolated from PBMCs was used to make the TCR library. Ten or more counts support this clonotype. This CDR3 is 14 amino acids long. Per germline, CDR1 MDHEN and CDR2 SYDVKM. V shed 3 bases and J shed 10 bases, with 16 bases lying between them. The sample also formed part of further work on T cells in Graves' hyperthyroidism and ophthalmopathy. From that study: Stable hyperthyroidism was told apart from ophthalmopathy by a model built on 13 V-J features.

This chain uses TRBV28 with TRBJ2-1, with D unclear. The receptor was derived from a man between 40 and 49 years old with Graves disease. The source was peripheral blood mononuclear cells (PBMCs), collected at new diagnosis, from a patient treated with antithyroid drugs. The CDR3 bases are TGTGCCAGCAGTTTCAGTGGCCCCCGGATGGAGCAGTTCTTC. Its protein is CASSFSGPRMEQFF.